The sequence of this T cell receptor beta chain was determined in a study of metastatic and nonmetastatic thyroid tumors. Study information: It was across blood and tumor or nodule tissue from malignant and benign thyroid patients that repertoires were compared.

General study results and limits: In blood and tumor, TCR beta diversity was reportedly significantly higher in malignant thyroid tumors than in benign nodules.

TCRdb ran MiXCR on the PCR reads. The repertoire holds more than 40,000 clones, with about 4% as singletons. This clone has ten or more counts. What it binds is unknown. Trimming removed 3 bases at V and 7 bases at J, with 14 bases between. Germline CDR1 and CDR2: SGHRS and YFSETQ. The CDR3 runs 13 residues. Every patient was untreated before thyroid surgery. The chain carries TRBV5-1 and TRBJ2-7, with D unresolved. The sequence derives from a female donor with papillary thyroid cancer or a benign thyroid nodule (not recorded which). Some clones in this sample may be carry-over from other donors' samples. What was sequenced was blood. The CDR3 spells CASSSRTGWEQYF. The CDR3 nucleotides read TGCGCCAGCAGCTCGCGGACCGGGTGGGAGCAGTACTTC.